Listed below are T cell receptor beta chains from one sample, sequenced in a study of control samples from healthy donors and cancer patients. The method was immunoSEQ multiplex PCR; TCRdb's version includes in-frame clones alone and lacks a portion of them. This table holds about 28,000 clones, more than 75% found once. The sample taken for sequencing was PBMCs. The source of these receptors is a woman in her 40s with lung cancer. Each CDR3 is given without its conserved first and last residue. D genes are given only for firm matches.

ASRGGRPMNTEAF 13 - TRBJ1-1 TRBV2
ASSSTLVTQY 10 - TRBJ2-3 TRBV7-9
ASSVRSGGSGYGYT 14 TRBD1 TRBJ1-2 TRBV9
ASSHRVTDTQY 11 - TRBJ2-3 TRBV27
ASRLLDGRNQPQH 13 - TRBJ1-5 TRBV19
ASSVARTPLYGYT 13 - TRBJ1-2 TRBV9
ASTQGFLTDTQY 12 - TRBJ2-3 TRBV11-2
ASSPWGRVNTEAF 13 - TRBJ1-1 TRBV18
ASSLPGDELETQY 13 - TRBJ2-5 TRBV5-6
ASRGGLAASYNEQF 14 TRBD2 TRBJ2-1 TRBV2
ASSQEHGLNEKLF 13 - TRBJ1-4 TRBV4-3
ASGSTGGKVRTDTQY 15 TRBD1 TRBJ2-3 TRBV2
ASSYRQGSIDYGYT 14 TRBD1 TRBJ1-2 TRBV7-9
ASSRGEGTDTQY 12 - TRBJ2-3 TRBV6-4
ASSYEITGVGNIQY 14 TRBD1 TRBJ2-4 TRBV6-2/TRBV6-3